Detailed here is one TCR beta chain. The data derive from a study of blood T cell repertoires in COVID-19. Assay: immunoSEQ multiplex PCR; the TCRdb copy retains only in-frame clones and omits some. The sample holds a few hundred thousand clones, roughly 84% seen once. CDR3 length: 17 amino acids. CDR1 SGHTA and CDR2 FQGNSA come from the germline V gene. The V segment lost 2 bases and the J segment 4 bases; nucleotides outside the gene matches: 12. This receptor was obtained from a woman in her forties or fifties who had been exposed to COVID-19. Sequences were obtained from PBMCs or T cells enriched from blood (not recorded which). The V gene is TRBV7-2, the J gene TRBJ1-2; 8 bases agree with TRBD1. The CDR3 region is CASSLSSQGARIYGYTF. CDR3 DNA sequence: TGTGCCAGCAGCTTATCATCCCAGGGGGCTAGAATCTATGGCTACACCTTC.